This T cell receptor beta chain was sequenced during a study of blood T cells in healthy people across ages. Study-wide results and caveats: Estimated diversity across one million T cells was deemed an underestimate. Since the PBMCs were unsorted, naive and antigen-experienced cells could not be conclusively compared.

Trimming pared 7 bases from V and 0 bases from J, leaving 12 bases between. The CDR3 consists of 14 residues. From germline, CDR1 is SGHTA and CDR2 FQGNSA. This clonotype was detected only a few times. Its antigen is undetermined. For the second PCR, which ran for about 7 to 11 cycles, a sample-barcoded 5' primer and a J-beta primer mix were used. TCRdb independently ran MiXCR on the 5' RACE reads; one entry per CDR3 protein. The repertoire has over 600,000 distinct CDR3 sequences, 45% to 70% of them found once; the top ten carry roughly 25%. The sequenced sample was blood. The chain couples TRBV7-2 to TRBJ2-5; D might be TRBD2 (6 bases). The clonotype was recovered from a man in his forties in good health. This CDR3 is CASNLARHQETQYF. The CDR3 nucleotides are TGTGCCAGCAACCTAGCGAGACACCAAGAGACCCAGTACTTC. Using reference TRBV7-2 and TRBJ2-5 for the parts outside the CDR3, the full variable domain is GAGVSQSPSNKVTEKGKDVELRCDPISGHTALYWYRQSLGQGLEFLIYFQGNSAPDKSGLPSDRFSAERTGGSVSTLTIQRTQQEDSAVYLCASNLARHQETQYFGPGTRLLVL.